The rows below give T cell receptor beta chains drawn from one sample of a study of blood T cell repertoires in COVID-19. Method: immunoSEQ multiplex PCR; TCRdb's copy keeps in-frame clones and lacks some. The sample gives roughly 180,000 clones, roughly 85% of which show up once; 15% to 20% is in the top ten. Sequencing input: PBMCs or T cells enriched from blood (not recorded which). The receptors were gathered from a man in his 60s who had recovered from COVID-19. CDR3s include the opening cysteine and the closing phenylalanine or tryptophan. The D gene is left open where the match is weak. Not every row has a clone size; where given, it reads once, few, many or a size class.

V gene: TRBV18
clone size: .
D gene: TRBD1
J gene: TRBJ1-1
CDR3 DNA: TGTGCCAGCTCACCGGGACAGGGTTTTACTGAAGCTTTCTTT
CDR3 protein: CASSPGQGFTEAFF

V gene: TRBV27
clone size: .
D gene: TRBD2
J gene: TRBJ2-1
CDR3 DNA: TGTGCCAGCAGTCCACTAGCGGGGCCCAACAATGAGCAGTTCTTC
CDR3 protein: CASSPLAGPNNEQFF

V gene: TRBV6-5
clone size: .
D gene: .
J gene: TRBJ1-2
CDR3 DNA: TGTGCCAGCAATTTGGTCCAGGGTTATGGCTACACCTTC
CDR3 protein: CASNLVQGYGYTF

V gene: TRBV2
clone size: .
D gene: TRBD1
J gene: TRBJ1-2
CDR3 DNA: TGTGCCAGTGGAGAAAGGGGGCAAGGTGGCTACACCTTC
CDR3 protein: CASGERGQGGYTF

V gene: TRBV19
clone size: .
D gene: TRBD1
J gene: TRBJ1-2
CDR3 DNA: TGTGCCAGTACTCCTAGGGACAGGGATTCCTATGGCTACACCTTC
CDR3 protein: CASTPRDRDSYGYTF

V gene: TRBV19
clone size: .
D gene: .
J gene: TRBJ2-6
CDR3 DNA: TGTGCCAGTACCTCCCGGGGGACGGACGATCCAGCGGGGGCCAACGTCCTGACTTTC
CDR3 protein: CASTSRGTDDPAGANVLTF

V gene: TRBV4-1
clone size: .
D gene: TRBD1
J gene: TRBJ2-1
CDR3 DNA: TGCGCCAGCAGCCAAGTACCGGACAGGGGTAGCGATGAGCAGTTCTTC
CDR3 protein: CASSQVPDRGSDEQFF

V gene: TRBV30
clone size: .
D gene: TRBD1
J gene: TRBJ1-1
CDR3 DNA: TGTGCCTGGAGAGATCCCAGACAGGGGTGGACTGAAGCTTTCTTT
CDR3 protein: CAWRDPRQGWTEAFF

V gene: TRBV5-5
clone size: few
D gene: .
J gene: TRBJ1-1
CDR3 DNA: TGTGCCAGCAGTGAACAGACAGTGAACACTGAAGCTTTCTTT
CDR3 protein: CASSEQTVNTEAFF

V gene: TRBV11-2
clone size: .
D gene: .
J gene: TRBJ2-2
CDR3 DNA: TGTGCCAGCAGTTCCGGGTTCGGACACCCGAACACCGGGGAGCTGTTTTTT
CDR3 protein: CASSSGFGHPNTGELFF

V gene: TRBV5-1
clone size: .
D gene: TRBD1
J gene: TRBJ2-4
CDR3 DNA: TGCGCCAGCAGCAAAACCATGACAGGGCGACTAGCCAAAAACATTCAGTACTTC
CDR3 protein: CASSKTMTGRLAKNIQYF

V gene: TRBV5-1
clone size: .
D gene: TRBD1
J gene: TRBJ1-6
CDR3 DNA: TGCGCCAGCAGCCCGGACAGGGGTAATTCACCCCTCCACTTT
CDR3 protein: CASSPDRGNSPLHF

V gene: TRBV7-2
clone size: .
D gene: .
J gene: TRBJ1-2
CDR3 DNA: TGTGCCAGCAGCGCCAGATGGTCCTCAATCTATGGCTACACCTTC
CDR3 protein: CASSARWSSIYGYTF

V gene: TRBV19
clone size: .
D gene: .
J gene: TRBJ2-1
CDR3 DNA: TGTGCCAGTAAAAACCAGAGGGCCGACAATGAGCAGTTCTTC
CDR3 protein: CASKNQRADNEQFF

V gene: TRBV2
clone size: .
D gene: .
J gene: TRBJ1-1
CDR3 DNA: TGTGCCAGCAGTGGGCAGGTGAACACTGAAGCTTTCTTT
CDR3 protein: CASSGQVNTEAFF

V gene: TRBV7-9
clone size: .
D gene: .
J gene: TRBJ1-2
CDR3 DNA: TGTGCCAGCAGCTTAGCCGGGCGAGGGGGCTACACCTTC
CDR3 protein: CASSLAGRGGYTF

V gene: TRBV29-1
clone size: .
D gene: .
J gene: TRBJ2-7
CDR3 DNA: TGCAGCGTAGTAACAGGGAAGAGCTCCTACGAGCAGTACTTC
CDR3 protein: CSVVTGKSSYEQYF

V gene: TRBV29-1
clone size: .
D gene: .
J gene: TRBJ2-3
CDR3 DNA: TGCAGCGTTGGCAGGGTGGGCGCAGATACGCAGTATTTT
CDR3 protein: CSVGRVGADTQYF

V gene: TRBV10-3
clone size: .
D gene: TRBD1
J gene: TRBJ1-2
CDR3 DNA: TGTGCCATCACCAGGACAGGGGGCAACTATGGCTACACCTTC
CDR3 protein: CAITRTGGNYGYTF

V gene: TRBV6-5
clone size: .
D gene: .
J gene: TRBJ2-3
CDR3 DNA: TGTGCCAGCAGTCCCCTGGGGCGCACAGATACGCAGTATTTT
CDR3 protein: CASSPLGRTDTQYF

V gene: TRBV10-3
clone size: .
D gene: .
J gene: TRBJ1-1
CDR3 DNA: TGTGCCATCAGTGAGTCGGGCGGGGAAGAAGCTTTCTTT
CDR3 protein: CAISESGGEEAFF

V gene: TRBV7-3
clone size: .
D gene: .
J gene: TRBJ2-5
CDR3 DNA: TGTGCCAGCAGCCATGCGGGGAAGGAGACCCAGTACTTC
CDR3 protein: CASSHAGKETQYF

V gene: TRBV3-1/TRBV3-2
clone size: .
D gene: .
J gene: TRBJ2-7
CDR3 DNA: TGTGCCAGCAGCCGCGTCTACGAGCAGTACTTC
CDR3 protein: CASSRVYEQYF

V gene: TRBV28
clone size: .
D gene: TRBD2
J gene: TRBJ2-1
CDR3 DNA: TGTGCCAGCAGTCAGCGGGGGGGCCCCAATGAGCAGTTCTTC
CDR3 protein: CASSQRGGPNEQFF

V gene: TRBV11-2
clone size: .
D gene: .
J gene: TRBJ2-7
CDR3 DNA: TGTGCCAGCAGCTTAGATGGAGGTGGGACATACGAGCAGTACTTC
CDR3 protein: CASSLDGGGTYEQYF

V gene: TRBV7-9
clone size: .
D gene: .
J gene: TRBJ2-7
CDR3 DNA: TGTGCCAGCAGCCACCGACAGGTGGGTGGCGAGCAGTACTTC
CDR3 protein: CASSHRQVGGEQYF

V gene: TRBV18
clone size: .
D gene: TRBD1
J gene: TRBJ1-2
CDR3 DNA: TGTGCCAGCTCACCAGTGGACAGGGACTATGGCTACACCTTC
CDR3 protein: CASSPVDRDYGYTF

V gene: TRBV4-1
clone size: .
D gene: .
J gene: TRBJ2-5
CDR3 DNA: TGCGCCAGCAGCCAAGGCCATGTCAGGGAGACCCAGTACTTC
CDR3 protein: CASSQGHVRETQYF

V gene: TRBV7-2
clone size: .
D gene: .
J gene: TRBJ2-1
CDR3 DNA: TGTGCCAGCAGCTCCATCAGGGGTTCCTACAATGAGCAGTTCTTC
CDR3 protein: CASSSIRGSYNEQFF

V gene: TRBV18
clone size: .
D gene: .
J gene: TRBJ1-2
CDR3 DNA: TGTGCCAGCTCCCCCCGGGAATTGGATAACTATGGCTACACCTTC
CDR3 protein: CASSPRELDNYGYTF

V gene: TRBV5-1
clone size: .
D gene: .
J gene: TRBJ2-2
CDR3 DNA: TGCGCCAGCAGCTTGTCTTCCGGGGAGCTGTTTTTT
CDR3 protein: CASSLSSGELFF

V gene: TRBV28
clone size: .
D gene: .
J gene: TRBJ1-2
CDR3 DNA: TGTGCCAGCAGTTTCGCAGCCGGGTATGGCTACACCTTC
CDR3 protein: CASSFAAGYGYTF

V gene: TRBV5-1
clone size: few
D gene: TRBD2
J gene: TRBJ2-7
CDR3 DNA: TGCGCCAGCAGCTTGAACCTAGCGGGGTTCTACGAGCAGTACTTC
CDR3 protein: CASSLNLAGFYEQYF

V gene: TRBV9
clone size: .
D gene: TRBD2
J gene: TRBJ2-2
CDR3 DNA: TGTGCCAGCAGCGCTCTAGCGGGTAGCACCGGGGAGCTGTTTTTT
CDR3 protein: CASSALAGSTGELFF

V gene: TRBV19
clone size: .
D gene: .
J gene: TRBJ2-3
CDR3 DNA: TGTGCCAGCGCCATTGGAGGCACAGATACGCAGTATTTT
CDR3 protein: CASAIGGTDTQYF

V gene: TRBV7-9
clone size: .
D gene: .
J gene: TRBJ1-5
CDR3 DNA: TGTGCCAGCAGCTTAATCAGGCCACAAGCCCCCGGCAATCAGCCCCAGCATTTT
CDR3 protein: CASSLIRPQAPGNQPQHF

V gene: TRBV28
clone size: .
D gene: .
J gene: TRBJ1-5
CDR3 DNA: TGTGCCAGCAGTTTTCCCGCAGGGAATCAGCCCCAGCATTTT
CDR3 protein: CASSFPAGNQPQHF

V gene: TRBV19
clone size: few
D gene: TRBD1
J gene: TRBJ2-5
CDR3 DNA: TGTGCCACCGAAAAAGGGGGACAGGGGACAGAGACCCAGTACTTC
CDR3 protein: CATEKGGQGTETQYF

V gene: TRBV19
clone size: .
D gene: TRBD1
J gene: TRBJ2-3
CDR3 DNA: TGTGCCAGTAGTAACAGGGGCCGCACAGATACGCAGTATTTT
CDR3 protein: CASSNRGRTDTQYF

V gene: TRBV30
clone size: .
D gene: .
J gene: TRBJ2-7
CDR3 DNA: TGTGCCTTCAACCGGGATCTAACGGACGAGCAGTACTTC
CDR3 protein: CAFNRDLTDEQYF

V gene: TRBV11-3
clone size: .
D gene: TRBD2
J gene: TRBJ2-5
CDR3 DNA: TGTGCCAGCAGCAAACGTAGCGGGGGAGGTCAAGAGACCCAGTACTTC
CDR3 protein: CASSKRSGGGQETQYF

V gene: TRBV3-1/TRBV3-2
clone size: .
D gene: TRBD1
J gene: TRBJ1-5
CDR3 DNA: TGTGCCAGCAGGGTAGACAGGGGGCGAGAGGGCAATCAGCCCCAGCATTTT
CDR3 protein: CASRVDRGREGNQPQHF

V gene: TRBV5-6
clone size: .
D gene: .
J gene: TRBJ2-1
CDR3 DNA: TGTGCCAGCAGCAGCACCCTTGTCGCGGGCCAATCCTACAATGAGCAGTTCTTC
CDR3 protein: CASSSTLVAGQSYNEQFF

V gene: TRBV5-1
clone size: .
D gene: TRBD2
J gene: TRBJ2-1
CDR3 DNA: TGCGCCAGCAGCCCAACCGAAGCGGGGGGTTACAATGAGCAGTTCTTC
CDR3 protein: CASSPTEAGGYNEQFF

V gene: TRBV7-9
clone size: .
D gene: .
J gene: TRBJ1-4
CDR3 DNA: TGTGCCAGCAGCCTCATCGGGGGGGGTGTTCCCGAAAAACTGTTTTTT
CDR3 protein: CASSLIGGGVPEKLFF

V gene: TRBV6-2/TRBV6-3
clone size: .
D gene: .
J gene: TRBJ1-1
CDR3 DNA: TGTGCCAGCAGTGCCTCGGGTGGGGGGGGCACTGAAGCTTTCTTT
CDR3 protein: CASSASGGGGTEAFF

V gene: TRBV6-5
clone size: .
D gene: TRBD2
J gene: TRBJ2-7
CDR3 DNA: TGTGCCAGCAGTTACTCGAGCGGGAGGGCCGGAGAGCAGTACTTC
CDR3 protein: CASSYSSGRAGEQYF

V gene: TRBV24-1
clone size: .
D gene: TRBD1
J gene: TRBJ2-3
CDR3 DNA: TGTGCCACCAGTGATCGGACAGGGGGAGATACGCAGTATTTT
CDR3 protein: CATSDRTGGDTQYF

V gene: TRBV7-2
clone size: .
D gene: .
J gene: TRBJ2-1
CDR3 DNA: TGTGCCAGCAGCCCGTCGCAGGGATACAATGAGCAGTTCTTC
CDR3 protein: CASSPSQGYNEQFF

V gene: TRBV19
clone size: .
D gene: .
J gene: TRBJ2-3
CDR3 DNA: TGTGCCAGTAGTACTCGGGACCCTGGAGGGACAGATACGCAGTATTTT
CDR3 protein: CASSTRDPGGTDTQYF

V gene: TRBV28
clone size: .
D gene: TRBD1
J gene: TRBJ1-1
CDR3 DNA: TGTGCCAGCAGTTCGACAGGGTTGGACACTGAAGCTTTCTTT
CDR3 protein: CASSSTGLDTEAFF

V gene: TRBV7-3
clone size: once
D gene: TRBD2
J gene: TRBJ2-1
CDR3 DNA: TGTGCCAGCAGCGCCGTTGGGACTAGCGCATACAATGAGCAGTTCTTC
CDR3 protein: CASSAVGTSAYNEQFF

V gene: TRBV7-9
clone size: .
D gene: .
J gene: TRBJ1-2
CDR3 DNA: TGTGCCAGCAGCTTTGGAGAGGGTGGTGGCTACACCTTC
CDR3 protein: CASSFGEGGGYTF